The T cell receptor beta chain described here comes from a study of CXCR4 blockade with PD-1 therapy in pancreatic cancer. Study-level results: More frequent amino acid clones had more nucleotide rearrangements, suggesting convergent selection. Sequencing covered TCRbeta chains only, not alpha chains.

The CDR3 runs to 14 residues. The J segment lost 4 bases and the V segment lost 6 bases, leaving 5 bases of the junction unmatched. The germline CDR1 and CDR2 sequences are MDHEN and SYDVKM. For this clone: What it binds is unknown.

Data came from immunoSEQ multiplex PCR; TCRdb stores just in-frame clones and leaves some out. The sample includes around 2,000 clones, about 56% of them seen just once. The sample comprised tumor tissue. This TCR derives from a human donor with pancreatic ductal adenocarcinoma. The chain uses TRBV28 and TRBJ2-3, with 9 bases that match TRBD1. The CDR3 is CASRGQGQADTQYF. DNA of the CDR3: TGTGCCAGCAGAGGACAGGGGCAAGCAGATACGCAGTATTTT.